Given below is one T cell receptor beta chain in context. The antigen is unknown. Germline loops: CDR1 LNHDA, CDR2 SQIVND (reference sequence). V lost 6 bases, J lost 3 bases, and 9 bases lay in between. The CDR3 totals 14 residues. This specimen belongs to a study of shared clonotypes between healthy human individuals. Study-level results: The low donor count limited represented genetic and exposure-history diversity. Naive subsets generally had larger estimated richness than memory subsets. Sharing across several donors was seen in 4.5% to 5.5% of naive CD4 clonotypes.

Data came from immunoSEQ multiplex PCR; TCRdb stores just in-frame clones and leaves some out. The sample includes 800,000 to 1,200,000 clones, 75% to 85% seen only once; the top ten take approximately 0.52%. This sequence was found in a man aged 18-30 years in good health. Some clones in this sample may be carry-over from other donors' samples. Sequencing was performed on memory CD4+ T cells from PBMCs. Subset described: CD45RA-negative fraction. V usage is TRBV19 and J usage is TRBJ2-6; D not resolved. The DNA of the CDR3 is TGTGCCAGTAGCGAAATCGGTGGGGCCAACGTCCTGACTTTC. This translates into CASSEIGGANVLTF. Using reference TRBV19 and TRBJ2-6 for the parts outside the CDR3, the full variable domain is DGGITQSPKYLFRKEGQNVTLSCEQNLNHDAMYWYRQDPGQGLRLIYYSQIVNDFQKGDIAEGYSVSREKKESFPLTVTSAQKNPTAFYLCASSEIGGANVLTFGAGSRLTVL.